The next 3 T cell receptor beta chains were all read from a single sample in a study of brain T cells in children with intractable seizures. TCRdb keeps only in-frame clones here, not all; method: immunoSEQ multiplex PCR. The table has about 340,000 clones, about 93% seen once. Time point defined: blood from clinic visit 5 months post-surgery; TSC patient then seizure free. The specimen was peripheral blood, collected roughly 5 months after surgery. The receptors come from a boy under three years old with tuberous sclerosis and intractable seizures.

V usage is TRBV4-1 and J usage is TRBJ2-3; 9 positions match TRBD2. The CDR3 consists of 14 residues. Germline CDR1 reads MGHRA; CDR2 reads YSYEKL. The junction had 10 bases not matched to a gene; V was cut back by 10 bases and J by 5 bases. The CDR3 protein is CATSIAGVIDTQYF. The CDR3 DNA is TGCGCCACCTCAATAGCGGGAGTGATAGATACGCAGTATTTT.

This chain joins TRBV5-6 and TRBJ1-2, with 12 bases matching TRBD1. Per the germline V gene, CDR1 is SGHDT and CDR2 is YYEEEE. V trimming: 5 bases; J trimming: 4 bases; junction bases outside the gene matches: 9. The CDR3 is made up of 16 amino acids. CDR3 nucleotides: TGTGCCAGCAGTCCCGGGACAGGGGGCCCTGGCTATGGCTACACCTTC. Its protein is CASSPGTGGPGYGYTF.

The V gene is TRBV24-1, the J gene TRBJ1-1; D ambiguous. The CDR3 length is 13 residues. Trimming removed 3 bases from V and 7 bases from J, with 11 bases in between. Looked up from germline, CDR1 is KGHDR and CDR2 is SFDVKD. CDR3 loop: CATSDRTANEAFF. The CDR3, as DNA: TGTGCCACCAGTGATCGGACTGCGAATGAAGCTTTCTTT.